This TCR beta chain was captured in a study of identical twins. Study-wide results and caveats: For out-of-frame beta sequences, excess twin sharing was weaker. Sequences that were out-of-frame, alpha and twin-shared displayed an excess of low generation probability.

TCRdb processed the 5' RACE reads anew with MiXCR; each CDR3 protein has one entry. The table shows about 240,000 distinct CDR3 sequences, with about an eighth occurring only once. V dropped 6 bases and J dropped 8; count of bases not matched to a gene: 10. The CDR3 runs to 14 residues. Germline V gene data show CDR1 as SNHLY and CDR2 as FYNNEI. All donors were healthy Caucasians. Comments on this clonotype: Its antigen is as yet unknown.

The sample was also reused in another study, on yellow fever vaccine responses in identical twins. From that study: Vaccine T cell responses of twins reportedly seemed partly convergent and partly personalized.

This receptor was taken from a woman aged 18-35 years in good health. The sample consisted of memory (CD45RO+) T cells sorted from blood. This rearrangement joins TRBV2 to TRBJ1-2; 9 bases line up with TRBD1. The CDR3 loop is CASSRDRVVGGYTF. The DNA for the CDR3 is TGTGCCAGCAGCAGGGACAGGGTTGTAGGGGGCTACACCTTC.